The TCR beta chain under discussion was sequenced for a study of blood T cell repertoires in COVID-19. Study background: Donors in the United States, Italy and Spain gave samples during acute or convalescent COVID-19. PBMCs, B-cell-depleted T cells, or T cells were the source of the cDNA or gDNA that made up the material.

Per the authors' pipeline: Reference gene primer amplification in the assay estimated nucleated cell counts. Repertoires were generated with immunoSEQ multiplex PCR, while TCRdb's copy carries only in-frame clones and drops some. V and J calls and clone size are those listed in that table; D and trimming were worked out from the DNA. Of under 150,000 clones in the sample, about 85% were seen once. The clonotype originates from a man aged 40-55 years with active or convalescent COVID-19. Material for sequencing was peripheral blood.

CDR3 nucleotides: TGTGCCAGCAGCCCGTATGACAGGGCCACTGAAGCTTTCTTT. This gives the protein CASSPYDRATEAFF. The rearrangement joins TRBV3-1 (or the pseudogene TRBV3-2) to TRBJ1-1; TRBD1 matches at 7 bases. Germline CDR1 is LGHDT and CDR2 is YNNKEL (reference sequence). V gave up 4 bases and J gave up 4 bases; unmatched junction bases: 6. This CDR3 has 14 amino acids.